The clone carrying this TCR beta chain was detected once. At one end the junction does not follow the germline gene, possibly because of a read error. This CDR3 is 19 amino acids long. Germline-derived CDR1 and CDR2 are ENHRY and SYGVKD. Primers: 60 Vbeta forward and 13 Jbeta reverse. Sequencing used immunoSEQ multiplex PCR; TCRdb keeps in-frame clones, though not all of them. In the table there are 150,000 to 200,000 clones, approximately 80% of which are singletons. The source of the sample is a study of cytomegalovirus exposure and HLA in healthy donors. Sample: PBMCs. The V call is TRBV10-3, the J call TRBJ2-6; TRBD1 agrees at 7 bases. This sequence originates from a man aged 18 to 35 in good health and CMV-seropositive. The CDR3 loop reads CAISENPGQPFSGANGLTF. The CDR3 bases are TGTGCCATCAGTGAGAATCCGGGACAGCCGTTCTCTGGGGCCAACGGCCTGACTTTC.